This T cell receptor beta chain came from a study of radiotherapy plus CTLA-4 blockade in lung cancer. Study summary: Among patients, less than 20% showed objective responses, and about 31% had disease control.

The CDR3 consists of 15 residues. Deletions cut 6 bases from V and 2 bases from J, with 19 bases between. Germline CDR1 reads SQVTM; CDR2 reads ANQGSEA. Study-level findings and limits: Tumor-origin TCR clones grew in blood after radiotherapy plus ipilimumab.

There are a few counts of this clone. Its antigen is unknown. Measured with immunoSEQ multiplex PCR; TCRdb has only the in-frame clones, and not every one. Among fewer than 65,000 clones listed, 77% were seen once. The rearrangement uses TRBV29-1 and TRBJ1-1; D possibly corresponds to TRBD1 (6 bases). The sequence derives from a human donor with non-small cell lung cancer whose response to radiotherapy plus ipilimumab could not be evaluated. The specimen comprised peripheral blood, sampled from a patient treated with radiotherapy plus ipilimumab. CDR3 DNA sequence: TGCAGCGTCGTACAAGGACAGTATCAAAACACTGAAGCTTTCTTT. Translated, it gives CSVVQGQYQNTEAFF.